This T cell receptor beta chain derives from a study of neurological immune-mediated disorders. This clonotype was detected ten times or more. Its antigen is not known. Study-wide points: Among 34 multiple sclerosis patients, phylogenetic grouping put the repertoires of 18 into a single related-CDR3 cluster, a possible signature. No CDR3 amino acid sequences were shared by expanded clones across subjects, suggesting private repertoires in all groups.

The making of cDNA relied on 5'RACE with 10-nucleotide random UMIs. TCRdb passed the 5' RACE reads through MiXCR, listing each CDR3 protein once. The data show approximately 100,000 distinct CDR3 sequences, around 3.5% seen once. The V gene's germline CDR1 is SGHTA and CDR2 FQGTGA. V lost 2 bases, J lost 6 bases, and 8 bases lay in between. The CDR3 has 13 amino acids. The rearrangement links TRBV7-3 to TRBJ2-1; D is possibly TRBD1 or TRBD2 (6 bases each). The source of this sequence is a woman aged 50 to 60 with multiple sclerosis. The source material was PBMCs. CDR3 sequence reads: CASSLGGRNEQFF. CDR3 in DNA: TGTGCCAGCAGCTTAGGGGGGCGCAATGAGCAGTTCTTC.